The 12 T cell receptor beta chains presented below share a single source sample, sequenced in a study of T cells in Graves' hyperthyroidism and ophthalmopathy (dated by TCRdb to the late 2010s). The library was built by means of multiplex PCR. Sequencing relied on an Illumina HiSeq 2000. The TCR beta CDR3 regions were amplified from RNA transcripts. The TCR CDR3 was subjected to a first round of RT-PCR using the HTBI primer set and the Qiagen OneStep RT-PCR kit. The public reads were run again by TCRdb, first through fastp at Q25 and then through MiXCR, and only productive beta chains were kept. Entries are consolidated by CDR3 protein sequence, retaining the most common genes and DNA. Across this sample there are 300,000 to 450,000 distinct CDR3 sequences, with over 10% seen only once. The biggest ten clones account for 9.2% of the sample. The specimen was blood. The receptors derive from a woman under 30 with Graves' hyperthyroidism.

This clonotype was seen many times. The chain joins TRBV18 to TRBJ1-2; possibly TRBD1 for D (6 bases). V gave up 3 bases and J gave up 7 bases, with 9 bases separating them. The CDR3 runs 12 residues. Germline V gene data show CDR1 as KGHSH and CDR2 as LQKENI. CDR3 region: CASSPGHAGYTF. CDR3 nucleotides: TGTGCCAGCTCACCGGGACACGCTGGCTACACCTTC.

This chain joins TRBV20-1 and TRBJ2-7, with D tentatively TRBD1 or TRBD2 (5 bases each). V lost 4 bases, J lost 6 bases, and 16 bases lay in between. Germline values: CDR1 DFQATT, CDR2 SNEGSKA (reference sequence). The CDR3 runs to 13 residues. The CDR3 loop reads CSATRDLGPEQYF. The CDR3 nucleotides read TGCAGTGCTACCCGGGACCTCGGGCCCGAGCAGTACTTC.

This clonotype has at least ten counts. The chain joins TRBV6-1 to TRBJ2-7; D is unresolved. In germline, CDR1 is MNHNS, CDR2 SASEGT. The CDR3 sequence is 16 residues long. V was trimmed by 6 bases and J by 1 base, leaving 19 bases between them. CDR3 nucleotides: TGTGCCAGCAGGGACGGATTCTTCGACCATTCCTACGAGCAGTACTTC. As protein: CASRDGFFDHSYEQYF.

This clonotype occurred many times. J is TRBJ2-2 and V is TRBV5-1, with 7 bases aligning to TRBD2. This CDR3 spans 16 amino acids. In germline, CDR1 is SGHRS, CDR2 YFSETQ. V dropped 0 bases and J dropped 4; count of bases not matched to a gene: 6. The CDR3 DNA reads as TGCGCCAGCAGCTTGGCTAGCGGAAGCTTCACCGGGGAGCTGTTTTTT. This sequence encodes CASSLASGSFTGELFF.

This clonotype was seen at least ten times. This chain joins TRBV7-3 and TRBJ2-1, with 8 bases that match TRBD1. Germline-derived CDR1 and CDR2 are SGHTA and FQGTGA. After removal of 1 base from V and 6 bases from J, the junction contained 5 bases not matched to a gene. The CDR3 is 15 amino acids. The CDR3 DNA reads TGTGCCAGCAGCTTAAACGGACAGGGAGCCAATGAGCAGTTCTTC. This gives the protein CASSLNGQGANEQFF.

This clonotype was recorded at least ten times. This chain joins TRBV6-2 or TRBV6-3 and TRBJ2-1; D unclear. CDR3 size: 16 residues. Trimming shortened V by 0 bases and J by 9 bases, and 18 bases separated the two germline ends. Germline CDR1 reads MNHEY; CDR2 reads SVGEGT. The CDR3 DNA follows: TGTGCCAGCAGTTACTCGATTGACTTGTTGGGCGGTGAGCAGTTCTTC. Translation gives CASSYSIDLLGGEQFF.

This clonotype was detected many times. The rearrangement links TRBV7-9 to TRBJ2-3, with TRBD2 matching 9 bases. The CDR3 sequence is 16 residues long. CDR1 and CDR2 (germline): SEHNR, FQNEAQ (reference sequence). V gave up 5 bases and J gave up 4 bases; unmatched junction bases: 10. Here the CDR3 reads CASSIRGGGAPDTQYF. As DNA, the CDR3 is TGTGCCAGCAGCATTAGGGGCGGGGGGGCCCCAGATACGCAGTATTTT.

Ten or more counts support this clonotype. The rearrangement joins TRBV20-1 to TRBJ2-4; no firm D call. Germline CDR1 reads DFQATT; CDR2 reads SNEGSKA (reference sequence). V shed 0 bases and J shed 0 bases, with 6 bases lying between them. There are 14 residues in the CDR3. CDR3 in amino acids: CSAREALAKNIQYF. The CDR3 region has the DNA TGCAGTGCTAGAGAGGCTCTAGCCAAAAACATTCAGTACTTC.

The CDR3 spells CSARAAALPYNEQFF. As DNA, the CDR3 is TGCAGTGCTAGAGCAGCTGCGTTACCCTACAATGAGCAGTTCTTC. V and J are TRBV20-1 and TRBJ2-1, with unresolved D. CDR3 size: 15 residues. Germline CDR1 DFQATT, CDR2 SNEGSKA (reference sequence). V lost 1 base, J lost 2 bases, and 12 bases lay in between.

This clonotype was seen at least ten times. This chain links TRBV20-1 with TRBJ2-3; 12 positions agree with TRBD2. The CDR3 spans 16 residues. CDR1 DFQATT and CDR2 SNEGSKA come from the germline V gene (reference sequence). Losses at the gene ends were 4 bases for V and 0 bases for J; bases not matched to a gene: 5. DNA for the CDR3: TGCAGTGCTACGGGGACTAGCGGGCAGAGCACAGATACGCAGTATTTT. Protein sequence: CSATGTSGQSTDTQYF.

This clonotype has at least ten counts. V and J are TRBV5-1 and TRBJ2-1; 9 positions match TRBD1. The ends lost 4 bases at V and 9 bases at J; junction bases unmatched: 8. CDR1 is SGHRS and CDR2 is YFSETQ in the germline V gene. There are 14 residues in the CDR3. CDR3 DNA: TGCGCCAGCAGCACGGACAGGGGCCGTGGTGAGCAGTTCTTC. Amino acid sequence: CASSTDRGRGEQFF.

Many counts were recorded for this clonotype. The chain recombines TRBV6-1 with TRBJ2-7; 9 nucleotides match TRBD1. V was pared by 6 bases and J by 3 bases, with 9 bases of the junction left unmatched. This CDR3 spans 15 amino acids. CDR1 MNHNS and CDR2 SASEGT come from the germline V gene. The CDR3 sequence: CASRPGGQGVYEQYF. In nucleotides, the CDR3 is TGTGCCAGCAGGCCCGGGGGACAGGGTGTCTACGAGCAGTACTTC.